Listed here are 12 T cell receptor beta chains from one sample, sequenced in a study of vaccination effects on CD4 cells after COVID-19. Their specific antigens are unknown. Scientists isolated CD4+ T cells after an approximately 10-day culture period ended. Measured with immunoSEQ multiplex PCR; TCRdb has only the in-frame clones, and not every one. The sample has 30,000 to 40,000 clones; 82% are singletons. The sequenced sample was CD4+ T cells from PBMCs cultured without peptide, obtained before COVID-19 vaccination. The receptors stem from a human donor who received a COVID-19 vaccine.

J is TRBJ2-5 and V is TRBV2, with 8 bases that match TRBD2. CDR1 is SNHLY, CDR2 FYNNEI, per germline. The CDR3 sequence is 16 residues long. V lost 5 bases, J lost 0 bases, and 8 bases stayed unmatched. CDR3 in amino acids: CASSPSGGVYQETQYF. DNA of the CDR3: TGTGCCAGCAGTCCCTCGGGAGGGGTCTACCAAGAGACCCAGTACTTC.

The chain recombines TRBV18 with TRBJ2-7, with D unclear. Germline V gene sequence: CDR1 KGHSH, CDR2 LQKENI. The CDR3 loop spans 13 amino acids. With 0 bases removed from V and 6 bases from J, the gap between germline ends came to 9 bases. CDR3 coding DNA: TGTGCCAGCTCACCACCAGGTATTTCCGAGCAGTACGTC. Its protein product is CASSPPGISEQYV.

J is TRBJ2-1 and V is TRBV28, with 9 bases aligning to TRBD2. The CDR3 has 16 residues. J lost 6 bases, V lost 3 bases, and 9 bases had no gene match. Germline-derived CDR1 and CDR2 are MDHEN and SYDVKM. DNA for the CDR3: TGTGCCAGCAGTTTCGCGAGGGCTAGCGGGGTCAATGAGCAGTTCTTC. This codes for CASSFARASGVNEQFF.

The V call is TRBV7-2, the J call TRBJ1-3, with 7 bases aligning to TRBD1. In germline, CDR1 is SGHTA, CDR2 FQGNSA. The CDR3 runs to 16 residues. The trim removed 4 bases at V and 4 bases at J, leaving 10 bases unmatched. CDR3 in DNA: TGTGCCAGCAGCTCACCGAACAGGGGTTCGGGAAACACCATATATTTT. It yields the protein CASSSPNRGSGNTIYF. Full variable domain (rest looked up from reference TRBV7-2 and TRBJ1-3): GAGVSQSPSNKVTEKGKDVELRCDPISGHTALYWYRQSLGQGLEFLIYFQGNSAPDKSGLPSDRFSAERTGGSVSTLTIQRTQQEDSAVYLCASSSPNRGSGNTIYFGEGSWLTVV.

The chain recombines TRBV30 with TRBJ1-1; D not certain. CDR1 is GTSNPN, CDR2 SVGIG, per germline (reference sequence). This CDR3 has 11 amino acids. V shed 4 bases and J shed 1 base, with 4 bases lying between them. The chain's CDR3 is CAWKGNTEAFF. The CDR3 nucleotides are TGTGCCTGGAAGGGGAACACTGAAGCTTTCTTT.

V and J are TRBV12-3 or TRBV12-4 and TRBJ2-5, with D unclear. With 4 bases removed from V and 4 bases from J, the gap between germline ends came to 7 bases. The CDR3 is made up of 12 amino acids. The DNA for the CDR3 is TGTGCCAGCAGTTCTCGTTCAGAGACCCAGTACTTC. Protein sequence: CASSSRSETQYF.

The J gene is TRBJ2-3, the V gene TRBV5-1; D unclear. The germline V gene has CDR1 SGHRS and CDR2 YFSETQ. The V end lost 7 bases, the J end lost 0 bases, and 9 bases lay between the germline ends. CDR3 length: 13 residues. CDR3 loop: CASYTTSTDTQYF. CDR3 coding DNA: TGCGCCAGCTATACCACGAGCACAGATACGCAGTATTTT.

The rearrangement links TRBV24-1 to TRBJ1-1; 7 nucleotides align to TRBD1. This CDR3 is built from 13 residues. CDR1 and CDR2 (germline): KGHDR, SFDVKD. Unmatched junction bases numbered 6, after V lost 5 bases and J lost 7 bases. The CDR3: CATSVGAGGEAFF. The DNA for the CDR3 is TGTGCCACCAGTGTGGGGGCAGGGGGTGAAGCTTTCTTT.

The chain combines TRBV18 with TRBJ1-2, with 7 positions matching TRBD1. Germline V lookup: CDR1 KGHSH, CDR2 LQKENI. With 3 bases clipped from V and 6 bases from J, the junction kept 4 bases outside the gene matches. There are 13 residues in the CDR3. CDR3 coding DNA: TGTGCCAGCTCACCGACAGGGTGGGATGGCTACACCTTC. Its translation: CASSPTGWDGYTF.

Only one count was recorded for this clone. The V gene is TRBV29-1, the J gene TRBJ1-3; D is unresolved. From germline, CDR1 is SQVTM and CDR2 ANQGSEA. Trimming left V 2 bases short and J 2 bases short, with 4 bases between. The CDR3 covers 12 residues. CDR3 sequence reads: CSVEWTGNTIYF. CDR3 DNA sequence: TGCAGCGTTGAATGGACTGGAAACACCATATATTTT. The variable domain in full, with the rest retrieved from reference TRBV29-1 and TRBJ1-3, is SAVISQKPSRDICQRGTSLTIQCQVDSQVTMMFWYRQQPGQSLTLIATANQGSEATYESGFVIDKFPISRPNLTFSTLTVSNMSPEDSSIYLCSVEWTGNTIYFGEGSWLTVV.

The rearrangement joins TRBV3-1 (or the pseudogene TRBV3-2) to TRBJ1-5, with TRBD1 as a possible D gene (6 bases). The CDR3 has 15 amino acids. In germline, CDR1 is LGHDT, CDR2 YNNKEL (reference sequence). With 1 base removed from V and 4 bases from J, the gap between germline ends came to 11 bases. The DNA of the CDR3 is TGTGCCAGCAGCCAAGGTGGACAGAGGAATCAGCCCCAGCATTTT. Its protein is CASSQGGQRNQPQHF.

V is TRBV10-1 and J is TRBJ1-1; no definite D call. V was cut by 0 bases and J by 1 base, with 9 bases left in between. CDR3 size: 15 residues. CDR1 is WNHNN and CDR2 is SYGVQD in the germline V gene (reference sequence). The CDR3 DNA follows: TGCGCCAGCAGTGAGTCGAGATCGGGGAACACTGAAGCTTTCTTT. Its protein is CASSESRSGNTEAFF.